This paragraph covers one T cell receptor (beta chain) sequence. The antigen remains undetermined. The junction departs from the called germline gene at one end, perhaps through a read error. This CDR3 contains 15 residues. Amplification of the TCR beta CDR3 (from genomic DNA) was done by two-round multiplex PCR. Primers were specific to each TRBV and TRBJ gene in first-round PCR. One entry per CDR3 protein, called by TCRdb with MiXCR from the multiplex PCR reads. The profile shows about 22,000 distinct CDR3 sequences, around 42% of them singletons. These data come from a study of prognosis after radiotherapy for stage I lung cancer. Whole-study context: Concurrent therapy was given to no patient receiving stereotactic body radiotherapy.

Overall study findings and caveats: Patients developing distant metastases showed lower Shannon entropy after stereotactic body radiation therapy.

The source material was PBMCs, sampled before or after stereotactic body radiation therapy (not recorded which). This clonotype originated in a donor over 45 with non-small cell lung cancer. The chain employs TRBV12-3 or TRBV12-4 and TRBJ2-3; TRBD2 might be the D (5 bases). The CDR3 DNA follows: TGTGCCTGCAGTCACTCTTGGGGAGATACAGATACGCAGTATTTT. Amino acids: CACSHSWGDTDTQYF.